Shown below are 16 T cell receptor beta chains from a single sample sequenced in a study of CXCR3-negative and CXCR3-positive naive CD8 T cells (dated by TCRdb to about 2019). Their target antigens are unknown. Data came from a NextSeq 550. The Human TCR Profiling Kit (MiLaboratory) was used to prepare UMI-labeled 5' RACE TRB cDNA libraries. Following TCRdb reprocessing, every CDR3 protein sequence forms one entry, and DNA is not provided. The sample's table lists a count of some 140,000 distinct CDR3 sequences. Clones ranked in the top ten supply less than 0.55% of the sample. What the authors observed across the whole study: Compared with CXCR3-negative naive cells, CXCR3-positive naive cells had TRB CDR3s with higher hydrophobicity (lower Kidera factor 4), lower energy, and higher strength and volume indices.

Sequenced sample: naive CXCR3+ CD8+ T cells from blood. The cell subset or site label of this sample denotes: CD45RO-CCR7+CD27+CD95- naive CD8+ T cells expressing CXCR3 (TNR3+). These receptors were obtained from a human donor in good health. Some clones in this sample may be carry-over from other donors' samples.

The chain has TRBV7-3 and TRBJ1-6; TCRdb's D call, TRBD1, is unchecked because there is no DNA. The V gene's germline CDR1 is SGHTA and CDR2 FQGTGA. The CDR3 has 14 amino acids. CDR3 amino acids: CASSLRGSPDPLHF.

The gene calls are TRBV19 and TRBJ1-5; TCRdb selects TRBD1, and the lack of DNA leaves this call unchecked. Germline CDR1 and CDR2: LNHDA and SQIVND (reference sequence). CDR3 size: 15 residues. CDR3 protein: CASSMGTGYNQPQHF.

CDR3 residues: CASSVSGGRADTQYF. V is TRBV5-1 and J is TRBJ2-3; no DNA is available, so the TRBD2 call from TCRdb remains unchecked. This CDR3 comprises 15 residues. CDR1 is SGHRS and CDR2 is YFSETQ in the germline V gene.

V usage is TRBV9 and J usage is TRBJ2-1; the TCRdb call, TRBD1, lacks DNA for checking. Germline V gene data show CDR1 as SGDLS and CDR2 as YYNGEE. The CDR3 runs to 16 residues. CDR3 protein: CASSRPRQGGRDEQFF.

The chain combines TRBV7-4 with TRBJ2-7; TCRdb indicates TRBD2, and absent DNA this call remains unverified. CDR3 length: 15 amino acids. The V gene's germline CDR1 is SGHVT and CDR2 SQSDAQ. The CDR3 sequence: CASIMATSGRSEQYF. The complete variable domain, with remaining parts taken from reference TRBV7-4 and TRBJ2-7, reads GAGVSQSPRYKVAKRGRDVALRCDSISGHVTLYWYRQTLGQGSEVLTYSQSDAQRDKSGRPSGRFSAERPERSVSTLKIQRTEQGDSAVYLCASIMATSGRSEQYFGPGTRLTVT.

The V call is TRBV27, the J call TRBJ2-7; TCRdb's D call of TRBD1 is untestable without DNA. The CDR3 sequence is 14 residues long. CDR1 and CDR2 (germline): MNHEY, SMNVEV (reference sequence). The CDR3 is CASSPPGQSYEQYF.

The chain carries TRBV20-1 and TRBJ2-7; TCRdb's D gene call, TRBD2, goes unchecked for lack of DNA. The CDR3 is made up of 14 amino acids. Germline CDR1 reads DFQATT; CDR2 reads SNEGSKA (reference sequence). CDR3 sequence reads: CSARGSSGRYEQYF.

This rearrangement joins TRBV20-1 to TRBJ1-5. The CDR3 totals 14 residues. The germline V gene encodes CDR1 DFQATT and CDR2 SNEGSKA (reference sequence). The CDR3: CSASNLQRNQPQHF.

The CDR3 sequence: CASSPRTGTEQYF. V usage is TRBV12-3 or TRBV12-4 and J usage is TRBJ2-7; TCRdb selects TRBD1, and the lack of DNA leaves this call unchecked. The CDR3 has 13 residues.

The rearrangement joins TRBV10-1 to TRBJ2-1; TCRdb names TRBD2, which stays unverified in the absence of DNA. From germline, CDR1 is WNHNN and CDR2 SYGVQD (reference sequence). CDR3 length equals 18 residues. The CDR3 here is CASSAMIPGLAGIAEQFF.

The chain employs TRBV2 and TRBJ1-4; TCRdb reports TRBD1, a call that lacks DNA to check it against. The CDR3 length is 14 residues. Germline CDR1 and CDR2: SNHLY and FYNNEI. The CDR3 here is CASSRLLSSEKLFF. Looking up the rest from reference TRBV2 and TRBJ1-4 gives the full variable domain: EPEVTQTPSHQVTQMGQEVILRCVPISNHLYFYWYRQILGQKVEFLVSFYNNEISEKSEIFDDQFSVERPDGSNFTLKIRSTKLEDSAMYFCASSRLLSSEKLFFGSGTQLSVL.

This sequence joins TRBV28 and TRBJ2-2; TCRdb calls TRBD2, which cannot be checked without DNA. Germline V CDR1 and CDR2: MDHEN, SYDVKM. The length of the CDR3 is 18 residues. CDR3 residues: CASSSPRLAASNTGELFF.

The rearrangement joins TRBV5-5 to TRBJ1-2; absent DNA, TCRdb's TRBD1 call cannot be checked. This CDR3 has 16 residues. The V gene's germline CDR1 is SGHKS and CDR2 YYEKEE (reference sequence). The CDR3 sequence: CASSLEANAGWIGYTF.

The V call is TRBV7-9, the J call TRBJ2-7; TCRdb picks TRBD2, but there is no DNA to check that call. Germline loops: CDR1 SEHNR, CDR2 FQNEAQ (reference sequence). The CDR3 has 13 residues. CDR3 amino acids: CASTELAGYEQYF.

V usage is TRBV7-2 and J usage is TRBJ1-5. The CDR3 has 16 amino acids. Germline V gives CDR1 SGHTA, CDR2 FQGNSA. CDR3: CASSLRDSGWNQPQHF.

This sequence joins TRBV7-9 and TRBJ2-2; without DNA, the TCRdb call of TRBD2 cannot be checked. Germline loops: CDR1 SEHNR, CDR2 FQNEAQ (reference sequence). The CDR3 is 18 amino acids. Here the CDR3 reads CASSSLTSGGSNTGELFF.